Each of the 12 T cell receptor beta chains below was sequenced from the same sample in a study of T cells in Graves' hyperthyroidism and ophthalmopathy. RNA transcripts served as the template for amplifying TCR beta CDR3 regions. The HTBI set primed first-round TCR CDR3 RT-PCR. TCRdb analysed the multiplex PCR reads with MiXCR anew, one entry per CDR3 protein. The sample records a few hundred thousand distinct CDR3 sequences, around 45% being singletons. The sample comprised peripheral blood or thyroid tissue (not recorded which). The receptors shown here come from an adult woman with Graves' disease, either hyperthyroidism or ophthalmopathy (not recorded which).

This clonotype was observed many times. CDR3 sequence: CAISEKAREQYF. The DNA of the CDR3 is TGTGCCATCAGTGAGAAGGCGAGGGAGCAGTACTTC. The chain is built from TRBV10-3 and TRBJ2-7; D is uncertain. The CDR3 length is 12 residues. Germline V lookup: CDR1 ENHRY, CDR2 SYGVKD. V was pared by 2 bases and J by 7 bases, with 9 bases between.

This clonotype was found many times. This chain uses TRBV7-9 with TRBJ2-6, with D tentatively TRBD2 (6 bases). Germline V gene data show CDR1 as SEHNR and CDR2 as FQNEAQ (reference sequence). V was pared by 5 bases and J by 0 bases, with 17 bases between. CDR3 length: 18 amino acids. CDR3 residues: CASSLESWGLSGANVLTF. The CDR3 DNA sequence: TGTGCCAGCAGCCTAGAATCGTGGGGACTCTCTGGGGCCAACGTCCTGACTTTC.

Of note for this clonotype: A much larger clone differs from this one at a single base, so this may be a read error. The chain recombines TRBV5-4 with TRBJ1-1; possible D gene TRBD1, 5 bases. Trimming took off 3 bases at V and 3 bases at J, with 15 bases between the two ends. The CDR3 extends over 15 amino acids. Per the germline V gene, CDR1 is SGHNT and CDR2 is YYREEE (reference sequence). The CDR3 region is CASSSREGLDTEAFF. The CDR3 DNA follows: TGTGCCAGCAGCTCCCGCGAGGGGCTTGACACTGAAGCTTTCTTT.

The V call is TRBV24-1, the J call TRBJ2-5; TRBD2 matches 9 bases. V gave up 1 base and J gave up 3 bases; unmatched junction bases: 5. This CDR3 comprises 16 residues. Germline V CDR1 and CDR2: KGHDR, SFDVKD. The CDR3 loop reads CATSDFRGRAKETQYF. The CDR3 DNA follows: TGTGCCACCAGTGATTTCCGCGGGAGGGCCAAAGAGACCCAGTACTTC.

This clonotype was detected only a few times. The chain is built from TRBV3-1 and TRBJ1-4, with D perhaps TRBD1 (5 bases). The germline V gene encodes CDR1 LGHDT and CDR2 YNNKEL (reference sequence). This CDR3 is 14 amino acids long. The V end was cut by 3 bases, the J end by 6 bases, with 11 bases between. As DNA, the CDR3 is TGTGCCAGCAGCCACACCGGGACGGATGAAAAACTGTTTTTT. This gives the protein CASSHTGTDEKLFF.

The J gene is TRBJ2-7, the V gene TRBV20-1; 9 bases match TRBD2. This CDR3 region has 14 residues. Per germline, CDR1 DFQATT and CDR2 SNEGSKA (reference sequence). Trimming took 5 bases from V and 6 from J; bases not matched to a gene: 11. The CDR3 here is CSADLSGRTSEQYF. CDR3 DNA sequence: TGCAGTGCTGACCTTAGCGGGAGAACCTCCGAGCAGTACTTC.

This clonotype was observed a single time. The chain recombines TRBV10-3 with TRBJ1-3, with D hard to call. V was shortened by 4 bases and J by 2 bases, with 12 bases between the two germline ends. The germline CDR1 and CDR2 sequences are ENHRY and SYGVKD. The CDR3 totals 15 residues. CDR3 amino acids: CAISASGGPGNTIYF. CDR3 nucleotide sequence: TGTGCCATCAGTGCTAGTGGTGGGCCTGGAAACACCATATATTTT.

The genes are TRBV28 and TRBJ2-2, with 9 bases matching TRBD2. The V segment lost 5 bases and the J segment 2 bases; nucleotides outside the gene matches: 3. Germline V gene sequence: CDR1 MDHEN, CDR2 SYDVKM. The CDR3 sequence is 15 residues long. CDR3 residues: CASSRTSENTGELFF. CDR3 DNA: TGTGCCAGCAGTAGGACTAGCGAAAACACCGGGGAGCTGTTTTTT.

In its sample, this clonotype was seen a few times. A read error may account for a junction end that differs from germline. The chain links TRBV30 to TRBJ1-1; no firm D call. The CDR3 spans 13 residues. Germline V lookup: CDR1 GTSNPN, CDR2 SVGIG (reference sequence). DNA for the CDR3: TGTGCCTGGAAACGGGATTTGAACACTGAAGCCTTCTTT. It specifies CAWKRDLNTEAFF.

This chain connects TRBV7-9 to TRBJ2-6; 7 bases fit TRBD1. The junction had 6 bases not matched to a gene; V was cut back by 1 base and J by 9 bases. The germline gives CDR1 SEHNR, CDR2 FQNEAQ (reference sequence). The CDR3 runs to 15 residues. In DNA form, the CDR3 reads TGTGCCAGCAGCTTAGACGGGACAGCACTCAACGTCCTGACTTTC. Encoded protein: CASSLDGTALNVLTF.

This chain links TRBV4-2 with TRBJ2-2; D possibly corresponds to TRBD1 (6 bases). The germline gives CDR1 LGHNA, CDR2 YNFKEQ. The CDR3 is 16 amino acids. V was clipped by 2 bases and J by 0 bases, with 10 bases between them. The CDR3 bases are TGTGCCAGCAGCCAACGACAGGTCGCGAACACCGGGGAGCTGTTTTTT. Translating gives CASSQRQVANTGELFF.

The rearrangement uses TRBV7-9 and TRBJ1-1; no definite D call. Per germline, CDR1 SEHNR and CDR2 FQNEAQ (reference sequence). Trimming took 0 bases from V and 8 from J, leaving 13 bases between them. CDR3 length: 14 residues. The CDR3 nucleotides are TGTGCCAGCAGCTTAGCGACATCCGGGTGGGAAGCTTTCTTT. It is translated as CASSLATSGWEAFF.